This T cell receptor beta chain was identified during a study of regulatory T cells in long-lasting Graves disease (TCRdb year 2021). For context, the study as a whole: Persistent Graves' disease was defined as persistently positive TSH receptor autoantibodies together with antithyroid drug treatment for over 5 years. Patients with persistent Graves' disease were compared with patients with newly diagnosed Graves' disease using TCR sequencing and RNA sequencing of peripheral blood. TCR sequencing covered some 13 persistent and 20 newly diagnosed Graves' disease patients, 33 samples in total. The study was registered as a clinical trial and conducted in China. On average, persistent Graves' disease patients in the clinical cohort had been on antithyroid drugs for approximately ten years.

The junction shows trimming of 6 bases on V and 4 bases on J, and the gene matches do not reach 12 bases of it. CDR1 SGHVS and CDR2 FQNEAQ are derived from the germline V gene. The CDR3 contains 16 residues, cysteine and phenylalanine counted. Just CDR3 DNA is preserved here, 48 bases in frame from base 1. The investigation overall reported the following: Persistent Graves' disease patients showed lower TCR Shannon entropy and fewer highly expanded clones than newly diagnosed patients, suggesting clonal expansion. Because the primary lesion, thyroid tissue, could not be accessed, the study looked at peripheral blood alone. The authors noted that the small sample size was a limitation that may lower accuracy. TRBV28, TRBJ1-2 and TRBJ2-5 were preferentially used in persistent disease, while TRBV20-1 and TRBJ2-1 were favored in newly diagnosed disease. Sequencing and analysis were restricted to the TCR beta chain. A larger number of public clonotypes was shared among persistent patients (more than 2,500) than among newly diagnosed patients (roughly 1,000).

To note about this clonotype: Its antigen is not yet known. No qualities accompany the bases; no much larger clone lies one base away.

In the paper's terms, the time point label means: persistent/refractory GD, antithyroid drugs over 5 years with positive TRAb. For both TCR sequencing and RNA sequencing, RNA was extracted from PBMCs using TRIzol. The diagnosis of Graves' disease followed American Thyroid Association guidelines. Patients were recruited from an endocrinology department in Xi'an, China. From each patient, 7.5 to 10 milliliters of peripheral blood was collected into an EDTA anticoagulant tube. PBMCs were isolated by Ficoll Paque Plus density gradient separation without further T cell sorting. An Agilent 2100 Bioanalyzer and agarose gel were used to check RNA quality, while a NanoDrop 2000 measured RNA concentration. Library method: multiplex PCR. TCRdb lists the instrument as Illumina HiSeq 4000. To build TCR beta libraries, CDR3 regions were amplified by Arm-PCR using iRepertoire HTBI primers. PCR products were gel purified before sequencing. The paper's processing steps were these. Across samples, 55 to 80 TRBV and 13 to 15 TRBJ segments were identified and used for gene usage analysis of CDR3 amino acid clonotypes. Filtered high-quality paired reads were merged into contigs using COPE and FqMerger. BLAST was used to align contigs to IMGT TRBV, TRBD and TRBJ reference genes, with CDR3 defined following IMGT. Highly expanded clones were defined as clonotypes with a frequency above 0.1%. Shannon entropy served as the measure of repertoire diversity, while the Gini coefficient captured V-J evenness. A clonotype found in more than one individual was treated as public. TCRdb trimmed public reads at Q25 via fastp, called clones via MiXCR and kept in-frame beta chains. CDR3 protein duplicates are merged, each entry listing the most common genes and DNA. TCRdb, not the original authors, processed these V and J calls. This sample lists roughly 400,000 distinct CDR3 sequences; 21% were detected once. Roughly an eighth of the sample is held by the ten biggest clonotypes.

The sequence links TRBV7-8 to TRBJ2-1, with 7 middle bases fitting TRBD2. This specimen consisted of peripheral blood mononuclear cells (PBMCs), obtained when the disease was refractory, from a patient treated with antithyroid drugs. This clonotype was obtained from a female donor with Graves disease. DNA sequence: TGTGCCAGCAGGGGATGGGGGGGAGAAGGGTACAATGAGCAGTTCTTC. Its translation is CASRGWGGEGYNEQFF.